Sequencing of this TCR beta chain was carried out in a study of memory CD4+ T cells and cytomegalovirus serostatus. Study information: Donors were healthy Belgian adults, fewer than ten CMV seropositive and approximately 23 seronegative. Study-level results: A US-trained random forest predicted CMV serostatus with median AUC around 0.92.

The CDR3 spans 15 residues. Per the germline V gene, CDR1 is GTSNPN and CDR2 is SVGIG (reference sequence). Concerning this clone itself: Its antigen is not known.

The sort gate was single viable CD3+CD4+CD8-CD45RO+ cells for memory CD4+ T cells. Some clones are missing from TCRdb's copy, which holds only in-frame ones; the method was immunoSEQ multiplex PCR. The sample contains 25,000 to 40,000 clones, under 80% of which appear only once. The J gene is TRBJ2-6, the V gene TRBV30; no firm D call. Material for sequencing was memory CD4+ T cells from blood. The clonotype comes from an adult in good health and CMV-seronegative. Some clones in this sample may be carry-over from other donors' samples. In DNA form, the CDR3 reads TGTGCTCGGCGGACGGGCAACTCTGGGGCCAACGTCCTGACTTTC. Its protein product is CARRTGNSGANVLTF.